Presented here are 15 T cell receptor beta chains from one specimen sequenced in a study of cytomegalovirus exposure and HLA in healthy donors. Assay: immunoSEQ multiplex PCR; the TCRdb copy retains only in-frame clones and omits some. The sample comprises some 240,000 clones, about nine tenths of which are singletons, and 1.5% to 2.5% rests with the top ten. Sequenced: PBMCs. These receptors originate from a woman between 18 and 29 years old in good health and CMV-seropositive.

J is TRBJ2-3 and V is TRBV4-2; TRBD2 matches at 10 bases. Germline V gene lookup returns CDR1 LGHNA and CDR2 YNFKEQ. J lost 4 bases, V lost 4 bases, and 8 bases had no gene match. The CDR3 sequence is 16 residues long. Written as DNA, the CDR3 is TGTGCCAGCAGCCGGAATAGCGGGAGGAACGCAGATACGCAGTATTTT. Residues: CASSRNSGRNADTQYF.

The chain has TRBV4-1 and TRBJ2-7; D is possibly TRBD1 (6 bases). Trimming left V 4 bases short and J 7 bases short, with 20 bases between. Germline V gene data show CDR1 as MGHRA and CDR2 as YSYEKL. The CDR3 length is 15 residues. The CDR3 bases are TGCGCCAGCAGCCTATGGGGGCCAGGGCTCGGAGAGCAGTACTTC. Protein sequence: CASSLWGPGLGEQYF.

The V and J genes are TRBV15 and TRBJ2-6; no clear D gene. Trimming removed 0 bases at V and 0 bases at J, with 6 bases between. CDR3 length: 16 residues. CDR1 LNHNV and CDR2 YYDKDF come from the germline V gene (reference sequence). CDR3 in DNA: TGTGCCACCAGCAGAGATGGCAGCTCTGGGGCCAACGTCCTGACTTTC. It codes for CATSRDGSSGANVLTF.

The rearrangement uses TRBV28 and TRBJ1-1, with a weak D call TRBD1 (6 bases). The V gene's germline CDR1 is MDHEN and CDR2 SYDVKM. V lost 3 bases and J 0 bases, leaving 11 bases between the germline ends. There are 15 residues in the CDR3. Written as DNA, the CDR3 is TGTGCCAGCAGTTTTGCCGGACAGTTGAACACTGAAGCTTTCTTT. Its protein product is CASSFAGQLNTEAFF.

CDR3 nucleotide sequence: TGTGCCAGCAGCATTAGCGGGAGGGCCCTTGAGACCCAGTACTTC. It translates to CASSISGRALETQYF. The chain is built from TRBV11-2 and TRBJ2-5, with 11 bases fitting TRBD2. The CDR3 contains 15 residues. The trim removed 5 bases at V and 5 bases at J, leaving 7 bases unmatched. From germline, CDR1 is SGHAT and CDR2 FQNNGV.

The chain has TRBV30 and TRBJ1-3; 8 bases match TRBD1. Germline lookup yields CDR1 GTSNPN and CDR2 SVGIG (reference sequence). The CDR3 totals 15 residues. V lost 6 bases to trimming and J lost 0 bases; unmatched junction nucleotides: 7. The CDR3 nucleotides read TGTGCCTGCCGCAGGGGGCTCCGCTCTGGAAACACCATATATTTT. It is translated as CACRRGLRSGNTIYF.

The chain employs TRBV18 and TRBJ2-3; 9 nucleotides line up with TRBD2. Germline CDR1 KGHSH, CDR2 LQKENI. V gave up 0 bases and J gave up 0 bases; unmatched junction bases: 1. CDR3 length: 16 residues. CDR3: CASSPPGTSSTDTQYF. The DNA for the CDR3 is TGTGCCAGCTCACCACCCGGGACTAGCAGCACAGATACGCAGTATTTT.

This clone appeared a few times. The rearrangement joins TRBV11-2 to TRBJ2-3; 7 bases fit TRBD1. CDR3 size: 14 residues. The trim removed 5 bases at V and 1 base at J, leaving 3 bases unmatched. Germline V gene sequence: CDR1 SGHAT, CDR2 FQNNGV. CDR3 DNA: TGTGCCAGCAGCCCCGGGACAGGCACAGATACGCAGTATTTT. As protein: CASSPGTGTDTQYF. The full variable domain, with the rest looked up from reference TRBV11-2 and TRBJ2-3, is EAGVAQSPRYKIIEKRQSVAFWCNPISGHATLYWYQQILGQGPKLLIQFQNNGVVDDSQLPKDRFSAERLKGVDSTLKIQPAKLEDSAVYLCASSPGTGTDTQYFGPGTRLTVL.

V gene TRBV4-1 combines with J gene TRBJ1-3, with D possibly matching TRBD1 (6 bases). The germline V gene has CDR1 MGHRA and CDR2 YSYEKL. This CDR3 comprises 18 residues. Trimming took off 0 bases at V and 0 bases at J, with 15 bases between the two ends. The CDR3: CASSQDPTGIYSGNTIYF. The DNA of the CDR3 is TGCGCCAGCAGCCAAGATCCCACAGGGATCTACTCTGGAAACACCATATATTTT.

This clone was counted between two and nine times. This chain connects TRBV10-1 to TRBJ2-3; 10 bases line up with TRBD2. This CDR3 contains 15 residues. Germline V lookup: CDR1 WNHNN, CDR2 SYGVQD (reference sequence). The V segment lost 3 bases and the J segment 6 bases; nucleotides outside the gene matches: 6. DNA for the CDR3: TGCGCCAGCAGTGACGGATCTAGCGGGAGTGATACGCAGTATTTT. Protein product: CASSDGSSGSDTQYF.

In its sample, this clone was seen a few times. This chain connects TRBV21-1 to TRBJ1-2; the table's D call of TRBD1 was not tested on the DNA. TRBV21-1 is a recognized pseudogene. The CDR3 spans 18 residues. This CDR3 is CASSKGPGQGAKGYGYTF. CDR3 in DNA: TGTGCCAGCAGCAAAGGACCGGGACAGGGCGCTAAAGGCTATGGCTACACCTTC.

In nucleotides, the CDR3 is TGCGCCAGCAGCGAGGACAGTCTCAATCAGCCCCAGCATTTT. Protein product: CASSEDSLNQPQHF. The V and J genes are TRBV5-1 and TRBJ1-5, with D perhaps matching TRBD1 (6 bases). Looked up from germline, CDR1 is SGHRS and CDR2 is YFSETQ. There are 14 residues in the CDR3. Between the trimmed V and J ends, which lost 4 bases and 3 bases, there was a span of 11 bases.

The chain carries TRBV7-8 and TRBJ2-1, with 8 bases fitting TRBD2. V trimming: 1 base; J trimming: 4 bases; junction bases outside the gene matches: 12. The CDR3 totals 18 residues. Looked up from germline, CDR1 is SGHVS and CDR2 is FQNEAQ. Here the CDR3 reads CASSLDRASGPFYNEQFF. In nucleotides, the CDR3 is TGTGCCAGCAGCTTAGATAGGGCTAGCGGGCCTTTTTACAATGAGCAGTTCTTC.

The chain couples TRBV7-9 to TRBJ1-2, with D uncertain. Germline assignment: CDR1 SEHNR and CDR2 FQNEAQ (reference sequence). The CDR3 extends over 15 amino acids. The ends were cut back, 1 base at V and 8 bases at J, with 17 bases in the middle. This CDR3 reads CASSLVVMKTEGYTF. For the CDR3, the DNA is TGTGCCAGCAGCTTAGTTGTCATGAAGACGGAGGGCTACACCTTC.

This rearrangement joins TRBV6-1 to TRBJ2-7, with D perhaps TRBD2 (6 bases). This CDR3 contains 16 residues. Trimming cost V 0 bases and J 4 bases, with 16 bases left between them. CDR1 is MNHNS, CDR2 SASEGT, per germline. This chain's CDR3 is CASSEALSGAAYEQYF. The CDR3 DNA sequence: TGTGCCAGCAGTGAAGCGCTTAGCGGAGCGGCGTACGAGCAGTACTTC.